This TCR beta chain was profiled in a study of T cell clonality in common variable immunodeficiency. Study-wide results and limits: T cell subpopulation sequencing would be needed to explain CVID clonality.

Assay used: immunoSEQ multiplex PCR; TCRdb lists only in-frame clones, some missing. This sample has tens of thousands of clones, each found more than once. CDR1 and CDR2 (germline): ENHRY, SYGVKD. Unmatched junction bases numbered 8, after V lost 3 bases and J lost 2 bases. The CDR3 totals 16 residues. This clone has ten or more counts. What it binds is not known. The read terminates 3 residues before the CDR3 end, so the remaining end is supplied by the germline J gene. Sequencing was done on a sample of peripheral blood mononuclear cells. The origin of this receptor is a person between 18 and 75 years old in good health. The rearrangement joins TRBV10-3 to TRBJ2-3, with 7 nucleotides matching TRBD1. The CDR3 DNA, read in part, is TGTGCCATCAGTGATTTCTCAGGGGGACACACAGATACG. Protein: CAISDFSGGHTDT. The full CDR3 reads CAISDFSGGHTDTQYF.